This TCR beta chain appears in the sequencing data of a study of blood T cell repertoires in COVID-19. On the study more broadly: Specimens from acute and convalescent COVID-19 originated in the United States, Italy and Spain. From T cells, B-cell-depleted T cells, or PBMCs came the material, which was cDNA or gDNA.

As processed by the authors: Amplification from reference gene primers served as the basis for estimated nucleated cell counts. Method: immunoSEQ multiplex PCR; TCRdb's copy keeps in-frame clones and lacks some. V and J calls and clone size are those listed in that table; D and trimming were worked out from the DNA. The profile shows roughly 170,000 clones, around 82% of them singletons. This CDR3 contains 17 residues. CDR1 SGHDT and CDR2 YYEEEE come from the germline V gene. Trimming left V 2 bases short and J 3 bases short, with 21 bases between. V gene TRBV5-6 combines with J gene TRBJ2-7; the D gene is possibly TRBD2 (5 bases). Source material: peripheral blood. The receptor comes from a man aged 60 to 75 who had recovered from COVID-19. The chain's CDR3 is CASSLYSRGQGLYEQYF. The CDR3 coding sequence is TGTGCCAGCAGCTTATACTCCCGGGGTCAAGGACTCTACGAGCAGTACTTC.